This T cell receptor beta chain was sequenced during a study of naive and memory T cell subsets. The CDR3 length is 15 residues. The V gene lost 6 bases and the J gene lost 6 bases, with 18 bases spanning the gap. Ligated cDNA underwent four rounds of PCR with nested alpha and beta constant region primers and SP2. For blood and skin samples, reverse transcription used TCR alpha and beta constant primers. TCRdb fed the 5' RACE reads into MiXCR, producing one record per CDR3 protein. The data hold tens of thousands of distinct CDR3 sequences, with 4% to 5% observed a single time. The sample holds many counts of this clonotype. The library had UMIs added by 3' ligation of an oligonucleotide to TCR cDNA. Reverse transcription used DNase-treated unsorted total RNA, aiming for about 1 to 1000 ng.

This TCR was recovered from a female donor in good health. V gene TRBV12-3 or TRBV12-4 combines with J gene TRBJ2-1; D is perhaps TRBD1 (6 bases). The CDR3 region is CASRTGIGYRNEQFF. For the CDR3, the DNA is TGTGCCAGCAGGACAGGCATTGGCTACCGCAATGAGCAGTTCTTC.